This T cell receptor (beta chain) comes out of a study of early T cells in non-severe SARS-CoV-2 infection. MiXCR, applied by TCRdb to the 5' RACE reads, yields one record per CDR3 protein. Among about 67,000 distinct CDR3 sequences, approximately 10% were seen once, and the ten largest hold about 3.8%. Overall study findings and caveats: There was a bias toward anti-spike CD8 responses in VDJdb matching, which missed private and CD4 specificities.

About this clonotype itself: Antigen specificity is unknown.

Source material: whole blood. The TCR was taken from an adult who was a healthcare worker with PCR-confirmed SARS-CoV-2 infection or an uninfected control (not recorded which).

The CDR3 region has the DNA TGTGCCAGCAGCCCGACTAGAAACGGGGAGCTGTTTTTT. Amino acids: CASSPTRNGELFF. The chain has TRBV7-3 and TRBJ2-2, with D perhaps TRBD2 (6 bases). CDR1 is SGHTA, CDR2 FQGTGA, per germline. The CDR3 is 13 residues long. V lost 5 bases and J 7 bases, leaving 11 bases between the germline ends.